The clone carrying this T cell receptor beta chain has a handful of counts. The likely explanation is a read error, given a far larger clone one base away. The conserved closing phenylalanine or tryptophan is absent in this CDR3, likely reflecting a read error. The time point is: before trial treatment. The therapy administered to donors comprised nivolumab, ipilimumab, aspirin, low-dose cyclophosphamide and low-dose radiotherapy. The sample comes from a study of low-dose radiotherapy and immunotherapy resistance in tumors. Study as a whole: Per fraction, Cohort 1 was given 0.5 Gy every 2 weeks, for a total of 6.5 Gy. Intravenous administration to patients comprised nivolumab at 240 mg every two weeks and ipilimumab at 1 mg/kg every six weeks. Aspirin was administered orally at 300 mg daily for four cycles, commencing on cycle 1 day 1.

Covering alpha and beta chains, TRAV- and TRBV-specific primers were used for the first-strand cDNA. TCR amplification used around 19 PCR cycles, a constant-region primer and a V-primer adapter. Each CDR3 protein is one row after TCRdb ran MiXCR on the reads. This table has tens of thousands of distinct CDR3 sequences, 15% to 20% appearing once. Germline CDR1 reads MNHEY; CDR2 reads SVGAGI. The CDR3 has 17 amino acids. V gave up 6 bases and J gave up 7 bases; unmatched junction bases: 14. The source of this sequence is a male donor with prostate cancer. Sequencing used PBMCs, obtained before treatment. The genes are TRBV6-5 and TRBJ1-4; TRBD1 matches 10 bases. The DNA for the CDR3 is TGTGCCAGCAGACTGACAGGGGGCGCGGGCTCTGGTGAAAAACTGTTTTTA. It codes for CASRLTGGAGSGEKLFL.